Listed below are T cell receptor beta chains from one sample, sequenced in a study of blood T cell repertoires in COVID-19. Some clones are missing from TCRdb's copy, which holds only in-frame ones; the method was immunoSEQ multiplex PCR. Of 120,000 or so clones listed, around 88% are singletons. Sequencing used peripheral blood. The source is a woman aged 45-65 years with active or convalescent COVID-19. CDR3s include the opening cysteine and the closing phenylalanine or tryptophan.

V gene: TRBV7-2; J gene: TRBJ2-6; CDR3 protein: CASSLGPTGVQSGANVLTF
V gene: TRBV28; J gene: TRBJ2-6; CDR3 protein: CASSLWGGAGANVLTF
V gene: TRBV11-3; J gene: TRBJ2-1; CDR3 protein: CASSQGTSNEQFF
V gene: TRBV4-3; J gene: TRBJ2-7; CDR3 protein: CASSQATQDSSYEQYF
V gene: TRBV11-1; J gene: TRBJ2-1; CDR3 protein: CASSFLAGGPDNEQFF
V gene: TRBV19; J gene: TRBJ1-5; CDR3 protein: CASMAQEGQPQHF
V gene: TRBV4-1; J gene: TRBJ2-1; CDR3 protein: CASSQVSLVSYNEQFF
V gene: TRBV24-1; J gene: TRBJ2-1; CDR3 protein: CATSDYGTPPYNEQFF
V gene: TRBV5-4; J gene: TRBJ2-3; CDR3 protein: CASSLAQGDDTQYF
V gene: TRBV2; J gene: TRBJ2-1; CDR3 protein: CASSGQNEQFF
V gene: TRBV7-9; J gene: TRBJ2-7; CDR3 protein: CASSEALAGGTYEQYF
V gene: TRBV13; J gene: TRBJ1-2; CDR3 protein: CASSTPDRVLGGYTF
V gene: TRBV28; J gene: TRBJ2-3; CDR3 protein: CASSLWGEVDSDRDTQYF
V gene: TRBV5-8; J gene: TRBJ1-1; CDR3 protein: CASSLQSLEAFF
V gene: TRBV5-1; J gene: TRBJ2-3; CDR3 protein: CASSLVAGSTDTQYF
V gene: TRBV27; J gene: TRBJ2-7; CDR3 protein: CASSFVAGAYEQYF
V gene: TRBV5-1; J gene: TRBJ2-5; CDR3 protein: CASSPQGGLETQYF